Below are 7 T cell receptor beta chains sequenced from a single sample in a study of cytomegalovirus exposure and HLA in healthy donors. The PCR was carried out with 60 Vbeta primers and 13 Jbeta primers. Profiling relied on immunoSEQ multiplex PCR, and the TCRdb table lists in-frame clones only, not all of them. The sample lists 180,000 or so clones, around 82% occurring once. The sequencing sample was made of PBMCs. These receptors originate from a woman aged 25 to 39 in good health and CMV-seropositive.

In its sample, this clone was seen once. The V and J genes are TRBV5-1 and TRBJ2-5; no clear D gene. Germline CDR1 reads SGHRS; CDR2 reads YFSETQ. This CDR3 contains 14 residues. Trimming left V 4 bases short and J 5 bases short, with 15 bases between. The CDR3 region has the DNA TGCGCCAGCAGCCCCACCGGTCTTACGGAGACCCAGTACTTC. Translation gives CASSPTGLTETQYF.

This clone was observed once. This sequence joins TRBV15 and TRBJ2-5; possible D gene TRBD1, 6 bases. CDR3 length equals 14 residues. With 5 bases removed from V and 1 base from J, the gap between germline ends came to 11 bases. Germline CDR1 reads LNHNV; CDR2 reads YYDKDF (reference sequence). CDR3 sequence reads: CATSRDTTQETQYF. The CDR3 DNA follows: TGTGCCACCAGCCGGGACACTACCCAAGAGACCCAGTACTTC.

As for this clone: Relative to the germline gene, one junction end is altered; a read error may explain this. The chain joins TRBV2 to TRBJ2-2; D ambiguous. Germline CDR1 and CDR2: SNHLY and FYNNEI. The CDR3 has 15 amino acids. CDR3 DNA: TGTGCCAGCAGGGAAGGGCAGGCCTACACCGGGGAGCTGTTTTTT. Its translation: CASREGQAYTGELFF.

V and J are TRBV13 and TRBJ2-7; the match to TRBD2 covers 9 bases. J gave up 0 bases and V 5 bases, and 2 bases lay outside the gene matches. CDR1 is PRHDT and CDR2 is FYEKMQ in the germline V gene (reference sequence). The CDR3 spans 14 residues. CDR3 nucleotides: TGTGCCAGCAGCCCTAGCGGGGCCTCCTACGAGCAGTACTTC. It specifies CASSPSGASYEQYF. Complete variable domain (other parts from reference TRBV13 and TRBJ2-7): AAGVIQSPRHLIKEKRETATLKCYPIPRHDTVYWYQQGPGQDPQFLISFYEKMQSDKGSIPDRFSAQQFSDYHSELNMSSLELGDSALYFCASSPSGASYEQYFGPGTRLTVT.

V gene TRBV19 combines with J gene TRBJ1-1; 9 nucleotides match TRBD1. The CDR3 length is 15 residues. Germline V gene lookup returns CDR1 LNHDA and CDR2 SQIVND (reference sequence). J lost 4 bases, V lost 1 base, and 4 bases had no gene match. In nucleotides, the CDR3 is TGTGCCAGTAGTATAGTCGCGACAGGGGGCACTGAAGCTTTCTTT. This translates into CASSIVATGGTEAFF.

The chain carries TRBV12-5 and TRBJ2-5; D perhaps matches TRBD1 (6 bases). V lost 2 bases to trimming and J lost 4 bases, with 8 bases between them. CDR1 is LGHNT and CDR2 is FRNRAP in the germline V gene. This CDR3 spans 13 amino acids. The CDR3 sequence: CASGLQGRETQYF. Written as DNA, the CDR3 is TGTGCTAGTGGTTTGCAGGGGCGAGAGACCCAGTACTTC.

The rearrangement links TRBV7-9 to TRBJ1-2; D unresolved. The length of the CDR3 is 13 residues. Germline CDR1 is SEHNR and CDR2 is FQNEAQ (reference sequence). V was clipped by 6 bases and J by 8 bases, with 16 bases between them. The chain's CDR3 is CASSQAEGKGYTF. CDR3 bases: TGTGCCAGCAGTCAAGCGGAGGGAAAAGGCTACACCTTC.